This entry lists 17 T cell receptor beta chains sequenced from one sample in a study of CD8 T cells in ankylosing spondylitis. TCRdb analysed the 5' RACE reads with MiXCR anew, one entry per CDR3 protein. There are some 140,000 distinct CDR3 sequences in the sample; more than 7% occur only once, and about 7.1% lies in the top ten. Sequencing was carried out using synovial fluid, either unsorted or a sorted T cell fraction (not recorded which). These receptors originate from a male donor with ankylosing spondylitis.

This clonotype has a count of ten or more. The chain joins TRBV4-2 to TRBJ2-1; possible D gene TRBD1, 7 bases. The CDR3 is 14 amino acids. Germline V lookup: CDR1 LGHNA, CDR2 YNFKEQ. The ends were cut back, 4 bases at V and 7 bases at J, with 14 bases in the middle. CDR3 amino acids: CASSPMQGGNEQFF. The CDR3 DNA follows: TGTGCCAGCAGCCCTATGCAGGGGGGTAATGAGCAGTTCTTC.

V is TRBV28 and J is TRBJ2-4; perhaps TRBD2 as D (6 bases). Trimming removed 2 bases from V and 4 bases from J, with 18 bases in between. CDR3 length: 17 amino acids. Germline-derived CDR1 and CDR2 are MDHEN and SYDVKM. The CDR3, as DNA: TGTGCCAGCAGTTTAGTCCCAGGGACTTCCAATAAAAACATTCAGTACTTC. This sequence encodes CASSLVPGTSNKNIQYF.

This clonotype was seen repeatedly, ten times or more. The genes are TRBV4-3 and TRBJ2-3, with TRBD2 as a possible D gene (5 bases). The CDR3 is 13 amino acids. Germline values: CDR1 LGHNA, CDR2 YSLEER. The V end was cut by 2 bases, the J end by 6 bases, with 9 bases between. CDR3 DNA: TGCGCCAGCAGCCAACGAAGCGGTGATACGCAGTATTTT. Its protein is CASSQRSGDTQYF.

This clonotype showed up many times. The chain's CDR3 is CASYPEPRGLNSNQPQHF. The CDR3 region has the DNA TGTGCCAGCTACCCCGAGCCCAGGGGCCTAAATAGCAATCAGCCCCAGCATTTT. This chain connects TRBV11-3 to TRBJ1-5, with D possibly being TRBD1 (6 bases). Germline values: CDR1 SGHNT, CDR2 YENEEA. The CDR3 loop spans 18 amino acids. The V end lost 8 bases, the J end lost 0 bases, and 23 bases lay between the germline ends. The full variable domain, rest sourced from reference TRBV11-3 and TRBJ1-5, is EAGVVQSPRYKIIEKKQPVAFWCNPISGHNTLYWYLQNLGQGPELLIRYENEEAVDDSQLPKDRFSAERLKGVDSTLKIQPAELGDSAVYLCASYPEPRGLNSNQPQHFGDGTRLSIL.

This clonotype was counted many times. The gene calls are TRBV7-6 and TRBJ1-6; D is unclear. The ends were cut back, 5 bases at V and 11 bases at J, with 13 bases in the middle. CDR1 is SGHVS and CDR2 is FNYEAQ in the germline V gene. The CDR3 is 13 amino acids. CDR3 sequence: CASSPSGQTPLHF. The CDR3 bases are TGTGCCAGCAGCCCTAGCGGGCAAACACCCCTCCACTTT. The full variable domain, completed using reference TRBV7-6 and TRBJ1-6, is GAGVSQSPRYKVTKRGQDVALRCDPISGHVSLYWYRQALGQGPEFLTYFNYEAQQDKSGLPNDRFSAERPEGSISTLTIQRTEQRDSAMYRCASSPSGQTPLHFGNGTRLTVT.

This clonotype was found many times. The chain recombines TRBV3-1 with TRBJ2-1; the match to TRBD1 covers 7 bases. Germline V gene data show CDR1 as LGHDT and CDR2 as YNNKEL (reference sequence). This CDR3 is built from 14 residues. The V segment lost 1 base and the J segment 8 bases; nucleotides outside the gene matches: 5. The CDR3 DNA follows: TGTGCCAGCAGCCAAGGATACAGGGGCCATGAGCAGTTCTTC. It translates to CASSQGYRGHEQFF.

This clonotype was detected only a few times. The chain couples TRBV20-1 to TRBJ2-1; D gene ambiguous. The CDR3 has 15 amino acids. The germline CDR1 and CDR2 sequences are DFQATT and SNEGSKA (reference sequence). Trimming pared 0 bases from V and 0 bases from J, leaving 9 bases between. Here the CDR3 DNA reads TGCAGTGCTAGAGATTGGAGCGCCTCCTACAATGAGCAGTTCTTC. It yields the protein CSARDWSASYNEQFF.

This clonotype turned up a few times. This rearrangement joins TRBV3-1 to TRBJ2-1; 8 bases align to TRBD2. The V gene end was trimmed by 7 bases and the J gene end by 7 bases; junction bases not matched to a gene: 24. The CDR3 has 19 amino acids. Germline CDR1 reads LGHDT; CDR2 reads YNNKEL (reference sequence). In nucleotides, the CDR3 is TGTGCCAGCAATGGAGGCCCTCAAGACCGGGGGGGCCTTTTGAATGAGCAGTTCTTC. This sequence encodes CASNGGPQDRGGLLNEQFF.

This clonotype was counted between two and nine times. J is TRBJ1-5 and V is TRBV5-6, with D hard to call. Germline CDR1 is SGHDT and CDR2 is YYEEEE. CDR3 length: 15 residues. With 1 base removed from V and 2 bases from J, the gap between germline ends came to 10 bases. The CDR3: CASSLFPYGNQPQHF. The CDR3 region has the DNA TGTGCCAGCAGCTTGTTCCCCTATGGCAATCAGCCCCAGCATTTT.

This clonotype was seen ten or more times. This chain uses TRBV18 with TRBJ2-4; TRBD1 matches 10 bases. Germline V gene data show CDR1 as KGHSH and CDR2 as LQKENI. V was clipped by 4 bases and J by 9 bases; unmatched bases: 9. This CDR3 region has 15 residues. The CDR3 sequence is CASSHSGTGERIQYF. CDR3 sequence (DNA): TGTGCCAGCTCACACTCGGGGACAGGGGAGCGCATTCAGTACTTC.

This chain links TRBV5-6 with TRBJ2-7; TRBD2 aligns across 10 bases. CDR1 and CDR2 (germline): SGHDT, YYEEEE. CDR3 length: 16 amino acids. With 6 bases clipped from V and 7 bases from J, the junction kept 16 bases outside the gene matches. CDR3 residues: CASNSQREGPLGEQYF. CDR3 bases: TGTGCCAGCAATTCCCAGCGGGAGGGCCCGCTGGGAGAGCAGTACTTC.

This chain connects TRBV3-1 to TRBJ2-2; no firm D call. Trimming removed 11 bases from V and 0 bases from J, with 16 bases in between. From germline, CDR1 is LGHDT and CDR2 YNNKEL (reference sequence). This CDR3 contains 15 residues. The CDR3 DNA reads TGTGCCTGCACCAAGCAGGTCGCGAACACCGGGGAGCTGTTTTTT. It translates to CACTKQVANTGELFF.

This clonotype has more than one count but fewer than ten. This sequence joins TRBV5-1 and TRBJ2-7; D is unclear. Germline V gives CDR1 SGHRS, CDR2 YFSETQ. V shed 1 base and J shed 1 base, with 9 bases lying between them. The CDR3 runs 14 residues. The CDR3 protein is CASSLLGLSYEQYF. In nucleotides, the CDR3 is TGCGCCAGCAGCTTGCTGGGCTTATCCTACGAGCAGTACTTC.

This clonotype was observed a few times. V usage is TRBV6-5 and J usage is TRBJ1-2; 7 nucleotides agree with TRBD1. Germline values: CDR1 MNHEY, CDR2 SVGAGI. Unmatched junction bases numbered 5, after V lost 2 bases and J lost 8 bases. The CDR3 sequence is 13 residues long. CDR3 in amino acids: CASSYGTATGYTF. The CDR3 DNA sequence: TGTGCCAGCAGTTACGGGACAGCTACGGGCTACACCTTC.

This clonotype was picked up a small number of times. The chain couples TRBV6-2 or TRBV6-3 to TRBJ2-7; no clear D gene. With 2 bases removed from V and 6 bases from J, the gap between germline ends came to 14 bases. This CDR3 is built from 14 residues. The germline V gene has CDR1 MNHEY and CDR2 SVGEGT. As DNA, the CDR3 is TGTGCCAGCAGTTACCCCAACGAAGCAGGCGAGCAGTACTTC. As protein: CASSYPNEAGEQYF.

Here the CDR3 DNA reads TGTGCCAGCAGTATACCCGGGACAGGGGAAGAGACCCAGTACTTC. As protein: CASSIPGTGEETQYF. The chain employs TRBV6-5 and TRBJ2-5, with 10 bases identical to TRBD1. V was pared by 5 bases and J by 3 bases, with 6 bases of the junction left unmatched. This CDR3 has 15 residues. Germline V lookup: CDR1 MNHEY, CDR2 SVGAGI.

In its sample, this clonotype was seen many times. The chain couples TRBV18 to TRBJ2-1; TRBD2 is a possible D gene (6 bases). Germline V lookup: CDR1 KGHSH, CDR2 LQKENI. With 2 bases removed from V and 0 bases from J, the gap between germline ends came to 8 bases. The CDR3 extends over 15 amino acids. CDR3 DNA: TGTGCCAGCTCACCAGCGGGGAGCTCCTACAATGAGCAGTTCTTC. Protein sequence: CASSPAGSSYNEQFF. The full variable domain, its missing parts supplied by reference TRBV18 and TRBJ2-1, is NAGVMQNPRHLVRRRGQEARLRCSPMKGHSHVYWYRQLPEEGLKFMVYLQKENIIDESGMPKERFSAEFPKEGPSILRIQQVVRGDSAAYFCASSPAGSSYNEQFFGPGTRLTVL.